The clone carrying this TCR beta chain was detected only a few times. The data originate from a study of blood T cell repertoires in COVID-19. Trimming took 0 bases from V and 0 from J, leaving 11 bases between them. The CDR3 covers 16 residues. Germline CDR1 MNHEY, CDR2 SVGEGT. The method was immunoSEQ multiplex PCR; TCRdb's version includes in-frame clones alone and lacks a portion of them. Counted here are 130,000 or so clones, about four fifths occurring once; the ten biggest clones make up 9.5% to 13%. V and J are TRBV6-2 or TRBV6-3 and TRBJ1-2; tentative D call: TRBD1 (6 bases). Sequencing was carried out using peripheral blood. This sequence was found in a human donor in a cohort sampled during active COVID-19. CDR3 amino acids: CASSYSAQGSNYGYTF. The CDR3, as DNA: TGTGCCAGCAGTTACTCCGCACAGGGATCTAACTATGGCTACACCTTC.